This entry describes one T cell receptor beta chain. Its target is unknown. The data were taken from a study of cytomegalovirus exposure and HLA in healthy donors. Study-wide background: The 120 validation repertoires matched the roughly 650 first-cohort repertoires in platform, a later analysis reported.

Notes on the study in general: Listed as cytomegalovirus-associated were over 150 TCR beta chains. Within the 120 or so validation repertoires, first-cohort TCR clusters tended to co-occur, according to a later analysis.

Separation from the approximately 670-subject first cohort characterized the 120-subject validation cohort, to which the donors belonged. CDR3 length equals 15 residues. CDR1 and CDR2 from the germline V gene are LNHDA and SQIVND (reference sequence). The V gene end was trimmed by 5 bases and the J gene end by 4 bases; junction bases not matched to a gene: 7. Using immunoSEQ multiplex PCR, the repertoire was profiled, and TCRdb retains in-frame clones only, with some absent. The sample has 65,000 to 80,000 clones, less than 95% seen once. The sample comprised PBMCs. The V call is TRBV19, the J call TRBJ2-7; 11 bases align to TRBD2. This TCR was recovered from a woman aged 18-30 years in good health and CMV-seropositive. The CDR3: CASSPRLAGRYEQYF. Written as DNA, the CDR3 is TGTGCCAGTAGTCCAAGACTAGCGGGAAGGTACGAGCAGTACTTC.